Sequencing of this TCR beta chain was carried out in a study of T cells in localized non-small cell lung cancer. Trimming cost V 2 bases and J 8 bases; bases outside gene matches: 5. The CDR3 contains 14 residues. Germline V gives CDR1 LNHDA, CDR2 SQIVND (reference sequence). TCRdb's copy holds only in-frame clones and misses some; the assay was immunoSEQ multiplex PCR. The sample lists around 67,000 clones; roughly 90% were seen once. Points on this clone: Its antigen is unknown.

Study-wide findings and caveats: A denser population of T cells in blood accompanied longer overall survival.

The sequencing here drew on peripheral blood, taken before any cancer treatment. The chain recombines TRBV19 with TRBJ1-5, with 8 bases fitting TRBD1. The TCR originated in a woman aged 40 to 75 with stage I lung adenocarcinoma. The CDR3 nucleotides are TGTGCCAGTAGTATACCAGGGGGCAGGGAGCCCCAGCATTTT. Protein product: CASSIPGGREPQHF.